Below are 28 T cell receptor beta chains sequenced from a single sample in a study of sequential checkpoint blockade in melanoma. The treatment: randomized to nivolumab then ipilimumab (arm A) or the reverse (arm B). Generated by immunoSEQ multiplex PCR, the TCRdb table keeps only in-frame clones and is missing some. The data hold approximately 9,000 clones, with 50% to 65% observed a single time. Sequencing was performed on CD8+ T cells sorted from blood (inferred from file names), taken from a patient given nivolumab and ipilimumab in sequence. The receptors were sampled from a human donor with melanoma.

This rearrangement joins TRBV4-1 to TRBJ1-3; D not resolved. CDR3 length: 14 residues. Between the trimmed V and J ends, which lost 4 bases and 4 bases, there was a span of 11 bases. Germline V gene sequence: CDR1 MGHRA, CDR2 YSYEKL. CDR3 amino acids: CASSPTPFGNTIYF. CDR3 sequence (DNA): TGCGCCAGCAGCCCCACACCATTCGGAAACACCATATATTTT.

The CDR3 spells CASRWRLAGNEGETQYF. The CDR3 DNA reads as TGTGCCAGCAGGTGGAGACTAGCGGGAAACGAGGGAGAGACCCAGTACTTC. The gene calls are TRBV2 and TRBJ2-5, with 11 bases aligning to TRBD2. J was trimmed by 4 bases and V by 6 bases; bases with no gene match: 13. This CDR3 has 17 amino acids. Germline V CDR1 and CDR2: SNHLY, FYNNEI.

This clone was detected only a few times. The chain couples TRBV28 to TRBJ2-3; TRBD1 aligns across 7 bases. The CDR3 loop spans 16 amino acids. J was trimmed by 0 bases and V by 5 bases; bases with no gene match: 8. Germline V gene data show CDR1 as MDHEN and CDR2 as SYDVKM. The CDR3 here is CASSPNRGPSTDTQYF. The CDR3, as DNA: TGTGCCAGCAGTCCGAACAGGGGCCCCAGCACAGATACGCAGTATTTT.

V gene TRBV4-1 combines with J gene TRBJ2-2, with 13 bases matching TRBD2. The CDR3 is 16 amino acids. Germline V gene sequence: CDR1 MGHRA, CDR2 YSYEKL. With V trimmed by 6 bases and J by 6 bases, 7 bases remained unmatched. The CDR3 coding sequence is TGCGCCAGCAGGCTGACTAGCGGGAGGAATGCCGGGGAGCTGTTTTTT. This encodes CASRLTSGRNAGELFF.

The chain carries TRBV27 and TRBJ2-3; tentatively, D is TRBD2 (5 bases). The V and J ends lost 2 bases and 3 bases respectively, with 18 bases between them. Germline V lookup: CDR1 MNHEY, CDR2 SMNVEV (reference sequence). This CDR3 is built from 17 residues. The CDR3 here is CASSLGPAHRGTDTQYF. In nucleotides, the CDR3 is TGTGCCAGCAGTTTAGGTCCAGCGCACAGAGGGACAGATACGCAGTATTTT.

This clone was picked up a small number of times. The chain has TRBV5-4 and TRBJ2-5; D may be TRBD2 (7 bases). Per germline, CDR1 SGHNT and CDR2 YYREEE (reference sequence). The CDR3 loop spans 12 amino acids. V was clipped by 2 bases and J by 10 bases, with 12 bases between them. The CDR3 nucleotides read TGTGCCAGCAGCTTAGAGGGGGGGGGCCAGTACTTC. It translates to CASSLEGGGQYF.

This clone was seen a handful of times. This chain joins TRBV5-8 and TRBJ2-7; 8 positions agree with TRBD1. The V and J ends lost 2 bases and 2 bases, in that order; junction bases with no gene match: 9. This CDR3 has 16 amino acids. The germline V gene encodes CDR1 SGHTS and CDR2 YDEGEE. CDR3 in amino acids: CASSLDGTGIPYEQYF. In DNA form, the CDR3 reads TGTGCCAGCAGCTTAGACGGGACAGGCATCCCCTACGAGCAGTACTTC.

This chain uses TRBV11-2 with TRBJ2-4; 9 positions agree with TRBD2. Germline V gives CDR1 SGHAT, CDR2 FQNNGV. V gave up 6 bases and J gave up 1 base; unmatched junction bases: 10. The CDR3 sequence is 17 residues long. CDR3: CASRDGGLARAKNIQYF. The CDR3 nucleotides are TGTGCCAGCAGAGATGGGGGACTAGCCCGGGCCAAAAACATTCAGTACTTC. The variable domain in full, with the rest retrieved from reference TRBV11-2 and TRBJ2-4, is EAGVAQSPRYKIIEKRQSVAFWCNPISGHATLYWYQQILGQGPKLLIQFQNNGVVDDSQLPKDRFSAERLKGVDSTLKIQPAKLEDSAVYLCASRDGGLARAKNIQYFGAGTRLSVL.

The chain employs TRBV7-9 and TRBJ2-5, with 11 nucleotides matching TRBD1. CDR1 is SEHNR and CDR2 is FQNEAQ in the germline V gene (reference sequence). V trimming: 5 bases; J trimming: 5 bases; junction bases outside the gene matches: 4. The CDR3 covers 14 residues. The CDR3 loop is CASSGQGAVETQYF. The CDR3 DNA follows: TGTGCCAGCAGCGGACAGGGGGCGGTGGAGACCCAGTACTTC.

The V and J genes are TRBV19 and TRBJ2-1; 9 bases are a match to TRBD2. The length of the CDR3 is 14 residues. The J segment lost 4 bases and the V segment lost 8 bases, leaving 6 bases of the junction unmatched. CDR1 is LNHDA and CDR2 is SQIVND in the germline V gene (reference sequence). This chain's CDR3 is CASSAGGMYNEQFF. Here the CDR3 DNA reads TGTGCCAGTTCGGCGGGGGGGATGTACAATGAGCAGTTCTTC.

This chain links TRBV6-5 with TRBJ1-3, with D possibly being TRBD1 (6 bases). Germline assignment: CDR1 MNHEY and CDR2 SVGAGI. The CDR3 sequence is 15 residues long. The germline V and J ends were trimmed by 6 bases and 2 bases, with 14 bases remaining between them. The CDR3 region is CASSRTVRAGNTIYF. The CDR3, as DNA: TGTGCCAGCAGCAGGACAGTTCGGGCTGGAAACACCATATATTTT.

The V gene is TRBV6-5, the J gene TRBJ1-1; TRBD1 is a possible D gene (5 bases). The CDR3 is made up of 13 amino acids. V shed 5 bases and J shed 4 bases, with 11 bases lying between them. Germline-derived CDR1 and CDR2 are MNHEY and SVGAGI. The CDR3 protein is CASSPDSPTEAFF. In nucleotides, the CDR3 is TGTGCCAGCAGTCCTGACAGTCCCACTGAAGCTTTCTTT.

This rearrangement joins TRBV5-1 to TRBJ2-5; 8 bases match TRBD2. The J call may not be correct, given that the DNA end is closer to TRBJ2-7. The CDR3 is 14 amino acids. Germline lookup yields CDR1 SGHRS and CDR2 YFSETQ. The CDR3 region is CASSLYSLAAEQYF. The CDR3 coding sequence is TGCGCCAGCAGCTTGTATTCACTAGCGGCCGAGCAGTACTTC.

This clone was seen a single time. The J gene is TRBJ2-1, the V gene TRBV7-8; no reliable D call. Deletions cut 1 base from V and 10 bases from J, with 17 bases between. Germline CDR1 SGHVS, CDR2 FQNEAQ. The CDR3 loop spans 15 amino acids. The CDR3 DNA sequence: TGTGCCAGCAGCTTAGGAGGTTCCAAGCATGACGAGCAGTTCTTC. Protein product: CASSLGGSKHDEQFF.

The V and J genes are TRBV7-9 and TRBJ2-7, with 8 bases aligning to TRBD1. The CDR3 is made up of 14 amino acids. V lost 4 bases to trimming and J lost 2 bases; unmatched junction nucleotides: 4. Germline CDR1 reads SEHNR; CDR2 reads FQNEAQ (reference sequence). The CDR3: CASSSGTGPYEQYF. The CDR3 DNA sequence: TGTGCCAGCAGCTCCGGGACAGGACCCTACGAGCAGTACTTC.

This CDR3 is CASSDVGGRNTQYF. CDR3 nucleotide sequence: TGTGCCAGCAGCGACGTAGGGGGCAGAAATACGCAGTATTTT. The genes are TRBV9 and TRBJ2-3; 7 bases agree with TRBD1. Unmatched junction bases numbered 8, after V lost 3 bases and J lost 7 bases. The CDR3 is 14 amino acids. Germline values: CDR1 SGDLS, CDR2 YYNGEE.

The rearrangement links TRBV2 to TRBJ2-3, with D possibly TRBD1 on 5 matching bases. Germline CDR1 SNHLY, CDR2 FYNNEI. V was clipped by 0 bases and J by 2 bases, with 15 bases between them. The CDR3 is 17 residues long. Here the CDR3 DNA reads TGTGCCAGCAGTGAAGCGAGAACAGGATCATACACAGATACGCAGTATTTT. Its translation: CASSEARTGSYTDTQYF.

This clone is deemed medium-sized. V and J are TRBV19 and TRBJ2-7; D possibly corresponds to TRBD2 (5 bases). The V gene's germline CDR1 is LNHDA and CDR2 SQIVND (reference sequence). This CDR3 is 12 amino acids long. V was cut by 9 bases and J by 6 bases, with 15 bases left in between. In DNA form, the CDR3 reads TGTGCCAGCGGGATATTCGAGGGCGAGCAGTACTTC. Protein sequence: CASGIFEGEQYF.

V usage is TRBV7-2 and J usage is TRBJ2-1; 11 bases align to TRBD2. Germline CDR1 SGHTA, CDR2 FQGNSA. This CDR3 has 17 amino acids. J lost 8 bases, V lost 2 bases, and 11 bases had no gene match. CDR3 sequence: CASSLWGTSGGGDEQFF. DNA of the CDR3: TGTGCCAGCAGCTTATGGGGGACTAGCGGCGGAGGGGATGAGCAGTTCTTC.

The chain couples TRBV5-6 to TRBJ2-1; 11 bases agree with TRBD2. Looked up from germline, CDR1 is SGHDT and CDR2 is YYEEEE. This CDR3 has 16 amino acids. After removal of 5 bases from V and 1 base from J, the junction contained 5 bases not matched to a gene. CDR3 amino acids: CASRASSGGSYNEQFF. The CDR3 DNA is TGTGCCAGCAGAGCTTCTAGCGGGGGGTCCTACAATGAGCAGTTCTTC.

This clone was recorded a few times. The rearrangement uses TRBV7-9 and TRBJ2-2, with D possibly matching TRBD2 (7 bases). V was pared by 5 bases and J by 4 bases, with 14 bases between. This CDR3 region has 15 residues. CDR1 SEHNR and CDR2 FQNEAQ come from the germline V gene (reference sequence). DNA of the CDR3: TGTGCCAGCAGCCCAGTCGGGGGGCCCACCGGGGAGCTGTTTTTT. Its protein product is CASSPVGGPTGELFF.

This clone came up once. J is TRBJ2-2 and V is TRBV28; 8 nucleotides line up with TRBD2. The V gene end was trimmed by 5 bases and the J gene end by 6 bases; junction bases not matched to a gene: 11. Germline V lookup: CDR1 MDHEN, CDR2 SYDVKM. There are 16 residues in the CDR3. The CDR3 here is CASSATGTREAGELFF. DNA for the CDR3: TGTGCCAGCAGTGCGACCGGGACTAGGGAGGCCGGGGAGCTGTTTTTT.

This clone was found once. The genes are TRBV4-1 and TRBJ1-1; TRBD1 is a possible D gene (5 bases). This CDR3 has 15 residues. V gave up 0 bases and J gave up 4 bases, with 12 bases separating them. Germline V CDR1 and CDR2: MGHRA, YSYEKL. In DNA, the CDR3 is TGCGCCAGCAGCCAAGATTTTGGGGGGTTCACTGAAGCTTTCTTT. As protein: CASSQDFGGFTEAFF.

The chain is built from TRBV11-2 and TRBJ2-1; D gene unclear. The CDR3 covers 14 residues. The V end was cut by 7 bases, the J end by 8 bases, with 18 bases between. The germline V gene encodes CDR1 SGHAT and CDR2 FQNNGV. In nucleotides, the CDR3 is TGTGCCAGCAATCCGCGGCCCAGACTCGATGAGCAGTTCTTC. Translating gives CASNPRPRLDEQFF.

By sample share, this clone is large. The chain uses TRBV19 and TRBJ2-2; TRBD1 agrees at 8 bases. This CDR3 has 16 residues. Unmatched junction bases numbered 2, after V lost 2 bases and J lost 0 bases. The germline CDR1 and CDR2 sequences are LNHDA and SQIVND (reference sequence). CDR3 region: CASSIQGAANTGELFF. The CDR3 DNA sequence: TGTGCCAGTAGTATACAGGGGGCTGCGAACACCGGGGAGCTGTTTTTT.

This clone was detected a few times. V usage is TRBV5-5 and J usage is TRBJ1-4; D not resolved. The CDR3 extends over 15 amino acids. Trimming took off 0 bases at V and 5 bases at J, with 11 bases between the two ends. Germline-derived CDR1 and CDR2 are SGHKS and YYEKEE (reference sequence). The CDR3 region is CASSLASWANEKLFF. The CDR3 coding sequence is TGTGCCAGCAGCTTGGCGTCCTGGGCGAATGAAAAACTGTTTTTT. Looking up the rest from reference TRBV5-5 and TRBJ1-4 gives the full variable domain: DAGVTQSPTHLIKTRGQQVTLRCSPISGHKSVSWYQQVLGQGPQFIFQYYEKEERGRGNFPDRFSARQFPNYSSELNVNALLLGDSALYLCASSLASWANEKLFFGSGTQLSVL.

The chain recombines TRBV9 with TRBJ2-5; 7 bases agree with TRBD2. Germline CDR1 and CDR2: SGDLS and YYNGEE. V shed 6 bases, J shed 7 bases, and the junction held 6 bases outside the gene matches. This CDR3 region has 12 residues. The CDR3 spells CASTGREGTQYF. As DNA, the CDR3 is TGTGCCAGCACGGGAAGGGAGGGGACCCAGTACTTC.

The chain couples TRBV27 to TRBJ1-2, with D unresolved. V was clipped by 5 bases and J by 1 base, with 14 bases between them. The germline V gene encodes CDR1 MNHEY and CDR2 SMNVEV (reference sequence). The CDR3 extends over 15 amino acids. As DNA, the CDR3 is TGTGCCAGCAGTCGGTCGAGGAGTAGTAACTATGGCTACACCTTC. Translating it yields CASSRSRSSNYGYTF.